One sample yielded the 8 T cell receptor beta chains listed below, sequenced in a study of PD-1 blockade in classical Hodgkin lymphoma. Each patient's relapse followed autologous stem cell transplantation, and brentuximab vedotin exposure varied. Here immunoSEQ multiplex PCR was the method, and the copy in TCRdb shows in-frame clones only, minus some. The sample holds 66,000 or so clones, 71% seen once. The material was peripheral blood mononuclear cells (PBMCs), obtained before the second cycle of nivolumab. The receptors were sampled from a human donor with classical Hodgkin lymphoma.

The sample holds a few counts of this clone. J is TRBJ1-1 and V is TRBV9; D is perhaps TRBD1 (5 bases). V was cut by 0 bases and J by 7 bases, with 13 bases left in between. The CDR3 is 14 amino acids. Per germline, CDR1 SGDLS and CDR2 YYNGEE. The CDR3 loop is CASSVEGAMGEAFF. The DNA of the CDR3 is TGTGCCAGCAGCGTAGAAGGGGCGATGGGTGAAGCTTTCTTT.

This clone was seen repeatedly, ten times or more. The chain employs TRBV6-6 and TRBJ1-2, with D unclear. The CDR3 contains 15 residues. CDR1 is MNHNY and CDR2 is SVGAGI in the germline V gene (reference sequence). V dropped 2 bases and J dropped 2 bases, with 12 bases sitting between them. The CDR3 spells CASSYTQLVNYGYTF. As DNA, the CDR3 is TGTGCCAGCAGTTACACTCAGCTAGTCAACTATGGCTACACCTTC.

The gene calls are TRBV18 and TRBJ1-1, with 10 bases identical to TRBD1. The germline V gene has CDR1 KGHSH and CDR2 LQKENI. J lost 5 bases, V lost 6 bases, and 12 bases had no gene match. The CDR3 is 16 amino acids. Written as DNA, the CDR3 is TGTGCCAGCTCCCAAACGAAGGGGACAGGGGCGACTGAAGCTTTCTTT. It yields the protein CASSQTKGTGATEAFF.

The rearrangement links TRBV19 to TRBJ1-1; D possibly corresponds to TRBD1 (5 bases). Looked up from germline, CDR1 is LNHDA and CDR2 is SQIVND (reference sequence). The CDR3 totals 15 residues. The DNA of the CDR3 is TGTGCTTCGGAAGATACCGGGACTTGGGTCACTGAAGCTTTCTTT. This codes for CASEDTGTWVTEAFF.

The chain couples TRBV7-8 to TRBJ2-2; no definite D call. The germline V gene encodes CDR1 SGHVS and CDR2 FQNEAQ. The CDR3 sequence is 15 residues long. The V gene lost 2 bases and the J gene lost 2 bases, with 9 bases spanning the gap. CDR3 DNA sequence: TGTGCCAGCAGCTTACAAGGTCTAAACACCGGGGAGCTGTTTTTT. This codes for CASSLQGLNTGELFF.

The V and J genes are TRBV18 and TRBJ1-5; maybe TRBD1 (5 bases). The germline gives CDR1 KGHSH, CDR2 LQKENI. CDR3 size: 15 residues. V was shortened by 3 bases and J by 2 bases, with 11 bases between the two germline ends. CDR3 protein: CASSPRGDGNQPQHF. The CDR3 region has the DNA TGTGCCAGCTCACCGCGAGGGGATGGCAATCAGCCCCAGCATTTT.

Comment on this clone: The junction and the germline gene differ at one end; a read error may be behind it. The chain has TRBV9 and TRBJ1-1; D is ambiguous. The CDR3 totals 16 residues. Germline CDR1 reads SGDLS; CDR2 reads YYNGEE. The CDR3 sequence: CVSSALYRGLSTEAFF. The CDR3 nucleotides read TGTGTCAGCAGCGCCCTATACCGCGGTCTGAGTACTGAAGCTTTCTTT.

The chain combines TRBV5-4 with TRBJ1-5; tentatively, D is TRBD1 (5 bases). CDR3 length: 13 residues. Germline V gene data show CDR1 as SGHNT and CDR2 as YYREEE (reference sequence). V gave up 6 bases and J gave up 3 bases, with 10 bases separating them. This CDR3 reads CASKQEDNQPQHF. The CDR3 DNA reads as TGTGCCAGCAAACAGGAGGACAATCAGCCCCAGCATTTT.